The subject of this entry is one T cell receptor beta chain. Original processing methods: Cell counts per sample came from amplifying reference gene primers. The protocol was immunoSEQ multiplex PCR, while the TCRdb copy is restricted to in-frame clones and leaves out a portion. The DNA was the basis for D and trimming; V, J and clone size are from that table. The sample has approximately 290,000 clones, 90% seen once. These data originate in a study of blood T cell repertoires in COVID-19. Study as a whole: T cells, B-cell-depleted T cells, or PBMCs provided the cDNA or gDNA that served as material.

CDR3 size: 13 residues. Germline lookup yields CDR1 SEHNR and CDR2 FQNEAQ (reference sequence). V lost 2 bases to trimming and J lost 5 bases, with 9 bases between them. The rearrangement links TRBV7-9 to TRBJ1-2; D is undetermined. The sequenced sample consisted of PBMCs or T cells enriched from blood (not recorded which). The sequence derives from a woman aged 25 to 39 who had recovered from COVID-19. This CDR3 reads CASSLRSGYGYTF. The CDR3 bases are TGTGCCAGCAGCTTAAGGTCGGGGTATGGCTACACCTTC.